The rows below give T cell receptor beta chains drawn from one sample of a study of shared clonotypes between healthy human individuals. TCRdb's table, derived via immunoSEQ multiplex PCR, lists solely in-frame clones and lacks some. This table holds a few million clones, almost 96% found once. The source material was naive CD4+ T cells sorted from blood. These receptor sequences come from a man between 18 and 29 years old in good health. Both conserved end residues are part of each CDR3. Each record gives: J gene, clone size, V gene, D gene, CDR3 DNA, CDR3 protein. A D gene is named only where the DNA matches it firmly. Clone size, where shown, is once, few, many, or a class for clones that have expanded.

j_gene: TRBJ2-1; abundance: NA; v_gene: TRBV6-6; d_gene: TRBD1; CDR3nt: TGTGCCAGCAGTTCAAGACAGGGAAAAAACAATGAGCAGTTCTTC; CDR3aa: CASSSRQGKNNEQFF
j_gene: TRBJ2-3; abundance: NA; v_gene: TRBV6-5; d_gene: TRBD2; CDR3nt: TGTGCCAGCAGGGATAGCGGGGGGGCAGATACGCAGTATTTT; CDR3aa: CASRDSGGADTQYF
j_gene: TRBJ2-5; abundance: NA; v_gene: TRBV6-5; d_gene: TRBD2; CDR3nt: TGTGCCAGCAGTTACGGGCTAGCGGGGACCCAGTACTTC; CDR3aa: CASSYGLAGTQYF
j_gene: TRBJ2-3; abundance: NA; v_gene: TRBV5-1; d_gene: NA; CDR3nt: TGCGCCAGCAGCTTTCGGGGCACAGATACGCAGTATTTT; CDR3aa: CASSFRGTDTQYF
j_gene: TRBJ1-2; abundance: NA; v_gene: TRBV7-2; d_gene: TRBD1; CDR3nt: TGTGCCAGCAGCTTAGGGGGACAGGTCCGAGGCTACACCTTC; CDR3aa: CASSLGGQVRGYTF
j_gene: TRBJ2-1; abundance: NA; v_gene: TRBV5-4; d_gene: NA; CDR3nt: TGTGCCAGCAGCCCCACGGCAGGTAGCGTCTCCTACAATGAGCAGTTCTTC; CDR3aa: CASSPTAGSVSYNEQFF
j_gene: TRBJ1-6; abundance: NA; v_gene: TRBV19; d_gene: NA; CDR3nt: TGTGCCAGTAGTTCCTCGGGTAGGGATTCACCCCTCCACTTT; CDR3aa: CASSSSGRDSPLHF
j_gene: TRBJ2-1; abundance: NA; v_gene: TRBV29-1; d_gene: NA; CDR3nt: TGCAGCGTTGAAGATCTTCGAGGTGCTGGAAGCAATGAGCAGTTCTTC; CDR3aa: CSVEDLRGAGSNEQFF
j_gene: TRBJ1-1; abundance: NA; v_gene: TRBV11-2; d_gene: NA; CDR3nt: TGTGCCAGCAGCCCCGGCGAAGGGGCTTTCTTT; CDR3aa: CASSPGEGAFF
j_gene: TRBJ1-6; abundance: NA; v_gene: TRBV5-1; d_gene: TRBD1; CDR3nt: TGCGCCAGCAGCCCTCGGACAGGGGGCTGGGATTCACCCCTCCACTTT; CDR3aa: CASSPRTGGWDSPLHF
j_gene: TRBJ2-3; abundance: NA; v_gene: TRBV9; d_gene: TRBD2; CDR3nt: TGTGCCAGCAGCGTAGGGGCGGGACTAGCAACAGATACGCAGTATTTT; CDR3aa: CASSVGAGLATDTQYF
j_gene: TRBJ2-5; abundance: NA; v_gene: TRBV6-1; d_gene: NA; CDR3nt: TGTGCCAGCACGATGGGACTGGTCGCGGAGACCCAGTACTTC; CDR3aa: CASTMGLVAETQYF
j_gene: TRBJ1-3; abundance: NA; v_gene: TRBV27; d_gene: NA; CDR3nt: TGTGCCAGCAGTTCGGGCTCCTTAAGGCGAAACACCATATATTTT; CDR3aa: CASSSGSLRRNTIYF
j_gene: TRBJ1-1; abundance: NA; v_gene: TRBV5-4; d_gene: NA; CDR3nt: TGTGCCAGCAAATTTTTCGGGCTAGGGGGCACTGAAGCTTTCTTT; CDR3aa: CASKFFGLGGTEAFF
j_gene: TRBJ2-1; abundance: NA; v_gene: TRBV9; d_gene: TRBD1; CDR3nt: TGTGCCAGCAGCTCTACAGGGGTCTCCTACAATGAGCAGTTCTTC; CDR3aa: CASSSTGVSYNEQFF
j_gene: TRBJ1-5; abundance: NA; v_gene: TRBV18; d_gene: NA; CDR3nt: TGTGCCAGCTCACCACGAGGGGGAAACAATCAGCCCCAGCATTTT; CDR3aa: CASSPRGGNNQPQHF
j_gene: TRBJ2-2; abundance: NA; v_gene: TRBV7-2; d_gene: NA; CDR3nt: TGTGCCAGCACCATCACCGGGGAGCTGTTTTTT; CDR3aa: CASTITGELFF
j_gene: TRBJ1-1; abundance: NA; v_gene: TRBV2; d_gene: NA; CDR3nt: TGTGCCAGCAGTCGGGACGGCGACACTGAAGCTTTCTTT; CDR3aa: CASSRDGDTEAFF
j_gene: TRBJ1-1; abundance: NA; v_gene: TRBV6-1; d_gene: NA; CDR3nt: TGTGCCAGCAGCCAAGATAAGGTAGTTGCCACTGAAGCTTTCTTT; CDR3aa: CASSQDKVVATEAFF
j_gene: TRBJ2-1; abundance: NA; v_gene: TRBV6-7; d_gene: NA; CDR3nt: TGTGCCAGCACCCAGGGGACATTCTGGTTCTACAATGAGCAGTTCTTC; CDR3aa: CASTQGTFWFYNEQFF
j_gene: TRBJ2-7; abundance: NA; v_gene: TRBV4-1; d_gene: NA; CDR3nt: TGCGCCAGCAGCCATCACCCCGATTTCGGGCCCCTTACGAGCGAGCAGTACTTC; CDR3aa: CASSHHPDFGPLTSEQYF
j_gene: TRBJ2-2; abundance: NA; v_gene: TRBV11-1; d_gene: TRBD1; CDR3nt: TGTGCCAGCAGCACCCGGACAGGGGGGAACACCGGGGAGCTGTTTTTT; CDR3aa: CASSTRTGGNTGELFF
j_gene: TRBJ2-2; abundance: NA; v_gene: TRBV7-9; d_gene: NA; CDR3nt: TGTGCCAGCAGCTTGAACAGAGCCACCGGGGAGCTGTTTTTT; CDR3aa: CASSLNRATGELFF
j_gene: TRBJ2-2; abundance: NA; v_gene: TRBV5-1; d_gene: NA; CDR3nt: TGCGCCAGCAAGGACGGCAGGAGCACCGGGGAGCTGTTTTTT; CDR3aa: CASKDGRSTGELFF
j_gene: TRBJ1-2; abundance: NA; v_gene: TRBV27; d_gene: NA; CDR3nt: TGTGCCAGCAGGGGACACGTTAACTATGGCTACACCTTC; CDR3aa: CASRGHVNYGYTF
j_gene: TRBJ2-1; abundance: NA; v_gene: TRBV5-1; d_gene: TRBD1; CDR3nt: TGCGCCAGCAGCACCTCGGGACAGGGGTATGAGCAGTTCTTC; CDR3aa: CASSTSGQGYEQFF
j_gene: TRBJ1-2; abundance: few; v_gene: TRBV2; d_gene: NA; CDR3nt: TGTGCCAGCCGGGAATCTAACTATGGCTACACCTTC; CDR3aa: CASRESNYGYTF
j_gene: TRBJ1-4; abundance: NA; v_gene: TRBV20-1; d_gene: NA; CDR3nt: TGCAGTGCTTACCTTTCAGAAAAACTGTTTTTT; CDR3aa: CSAYLSEKLFF
j_gene: TRBJ1-1; abundance: NA; v_gene: TRBV18; d_gene: NA; CDR3nt: TGTGCCAGCTCACCGAACACTTCCCCAATGAACACTGAAGCTTTCTTT; CDR3aa: CASSPNTSPMNTEAFF
j_gene: TRBJ2-5; abundance: NA; v_gene: TRBV18; d_gene: NA; CDR3nt: TGTGCCAGCTCACCACCCGTTTTCGGGGCGGGGACCCAGTACTTC; CDR3aa: CASSPPVFGAGTQYF
j_gene: TRBJ2-7; abundance: NA; v_gene: TRBV2; d_gene: NA; CDR3nt: TGTGCCAGCAGTGAGCTCCGCGAGCAGTACTTC; CDR3aa: CASSELREQYF
j_gene: TRBJ2-1; abundance: NA; v_gene: TRBV4-3; d_gene: TRBD2; CDR3nt: TGCGCCAGCAGCCAAGAACTAGCGGGCAATGAGCAGTTCTTC; CDR3aa: CASSQELAGNEQFF
j_gene: TRBJ2-7; abundance: NA; v_gene: TRBV6-1; d_gene: NA; CDR3nt: TGTGCCAGCAACTTTGGGTCGATCTCCTACGAGCAGTACTTC; CDR3aa: CASNFGSISYEQYF
j_gene: TRBJ1-1; abundance: NA; v_gene: TRBV7-9; d_gene: NA; CDR3nt: TGTGCCAGCAGCTTAGCCACAGACACTGAAGCTTTCTTT; CDR3aa: CASSLATDTEAFF
j_gene: TRBJ2-7; abundance: once; v_gene: TRBV7-8; d_gene: NA; CDR3nt: TGTGCCAGCAGCTTAGATAGGACCAACTACGAGCAGTACTTC; CDR3aa: CASSLDRTNYEQYF
j_gene: TRBJ2-1; abundance: NA; v_gene: TRBV7-9; d_gene: NA; CDR3nt: TGTGCCAGCAGCTTAGTGGCTGTTAACCCCTACAATGAGCAGTTCTTC; CDR3aa: CASSLVAVNPYNEQFF
j_gene: TRBJ1-3; abundance: once; v_gene: TRBV7-9; d_gene: TRBD1; CDR3nt: TGTGCCAGCAGTCGTACAGGGGTTGGTGGAAACACCATATATTTT; CDR3aa: CASSRTGVGGNTIYF
j_gene: TRBJ2-4; abundance: NA; v_gene: TRBV7-2; d_gene: NA; CDR3nt: TGTGCCAGCAGCTTACGGGCGGGAAGCGGGAAAAACATTCAGTACTTC; CDR3aa: CASSLRAGSGKNIQYF
j_gene: TRBJ1-2; abundance: NA; v_gene: TRBV5-8; d_gene: NA; CDR3nt: TGTGCCAGCAGATCTACTGGCTACACCTTC; CDR3aa: CASRSTGYTF
j_gene: TRBJ2-3; abundance: NA; v_gene: TRBV11-2; d_gene: NA; CDR3nt: TGTGCCAGCAGCCCCCGGACGATTAGGCCCACAGATACGCAGTATTTT; CDR3aa: CASSPRTIRPTDTQYF
j_gene: TRBJ2-7; abundance: once; v_gene: TRBV5-6; d_gene: NA; CDR3nt: TGTGCCAGCAGCTTCCAGGACAGCCGCACTGTACTGGAGCAGTACTTC; CDR3aa: CASSFQDSRTVLEQYF
j_gene: TRBJ1-6; abundance: NA; v_gene: TRBV27; d_gene: TRBD1; CDR3nt: TGTGCCAGCAGACAGCCGGGACAGGGGGCTTCACCCCTCCACTTT; CDR3aa: CASRQPGQGASPLHF
j_gene: TRBJ1-1; abundance: NA; v_gene: TRBV6-6; d_gene: NA; CDR3nt: TGTGCCAGCGCTTCGGCAGGTATCACTGAAGCTTTCTTT; CDR3aa: CASASAGITEAFF